The following is a T cell receptor beta chain sequence with its context. The CDR3 length is 13 residues. V lost 0 bases to trimming and J lost 3 bases, with 6 bases between them. Germline CDR1 SGHVS, CDR2 FNYEAQ. The data were obtained in a study of shared T cell receptors in the human thymus. Profiling relied on immunoSEQ multiplex PCR, and the TCRdb table lists in-frame clones only, not all of them. The sample includes approximately 660,000 clones, around nine tenths seen only once; the top ten take approximately 0.01%. Another study also made use of these data, one on human thymus T cells. From that second work: Both thymic and peripheral blood repertoires showed apparently biased V and J usage.

The rearrangement joins TRBV7-6 to TRBJ2-7; TRBD2 is a possible D gene (6 bases). The TCR sequence derives from a boy younger than two with a congenital heart defect. Sequenced material: thymocytes. DNA of the CDR3: TGTGCCAGCAGCTTAGCCGGGAGCTACGAGCAGTACTTC. Translation gives CASSLAGSYEQYF.